The sequence of this TCR beta chain was determined in a study of cytomegalovirus exposure and HLA in healthy donors. Across the whole study: As an earlier analysis found, roughly 180 million T cells yielded about 120 million unique TCR beta sequences. Ancestry clustering placed 81% of around 400 genotyped donors in the Caucasian-associated cluster. The study's findings and limits: For presence/absence analyses, sequencing depth was assumed to be roughly uniform across donors.

CDR1 and CDR2 from the germline V gene are MNHEY and SVGAGI. V lost 3 bases to trimming and J lost 7 bases; unmatched junction nucleotides: 9. The CDR3 consists of 16 residues. Use of 60 Vbeta and 13 Jbeta primers characterized the PCR. Using immunoSEQ multiplex PCR, the repertoire was profiled, and TCRdb retains in-frame clones only, with some absent. The table lists 150,000 or so clones, about 75% of them singletons. A remark on this clone: Its antigen is not identified.

This TCR derives from a man aged 18 to 30 in good health and CMV-seropositive. The chain carries TRBV6-5 and TRBJ1-2; TRBD1 matches at 12 bases. Sequenced input: PBMCs. CDR3 protein: CASSYFPGQGAGGYTF. Here the CDR3 DNA reads TGTGCCAGCAGTTATTTTCCGGGACAGGGGGCGGGTGGCTACACCTTC.